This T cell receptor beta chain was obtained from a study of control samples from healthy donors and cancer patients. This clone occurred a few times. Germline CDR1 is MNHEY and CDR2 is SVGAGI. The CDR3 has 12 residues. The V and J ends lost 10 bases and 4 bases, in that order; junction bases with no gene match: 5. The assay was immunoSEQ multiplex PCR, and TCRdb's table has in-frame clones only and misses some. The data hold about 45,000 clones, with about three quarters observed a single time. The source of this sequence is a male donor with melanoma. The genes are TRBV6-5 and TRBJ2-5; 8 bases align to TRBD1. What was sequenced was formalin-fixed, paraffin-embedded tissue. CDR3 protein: CATGTGGETQYF. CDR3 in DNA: TGTGCCACGGGGACAGGAGGAGAGACCCAGTACTTC.